This T cell receptor (delta chain) was recovered during a study of gamma-delta T cells after stem cell transplantation. TCRdb applied CATT to the RT-PCR reads for clone calling. The sample has 11,000 or so delta-chain clones, 38% seen once. V lost 2 bases, J lost 4 bases, and 20 bases lay in between. Per germline, CDR1 TSWWSYY and CDR2 QGS. The CDR3 sequence is 18 residues long. This clone was seen a few times. V and J are TRDV1 and TRDJ2; no firm D call. Sequenced material: gamma-delta T cells. The sequence derives from a human donor. It is not recorded whose cells these are; they may come from a transplant donor. The CDR3 protein is CALGEISLFRLQTAQLFF. For the CDR3, the DNA is TGTGCTCTTGGGGAAATTTCTCTCTTTAGGCTTCAGACAGCACAACTCTTCTTT.